This T cell receptor beta chain was sequenced in a study of CD8 T cells in ankylosing spondylitis. The V and J ends lost 5 bases and 1 base respectively, with 8 bases between them. The germline V gene encodes CDR1 MNHEY and CDR2 SVGEGT. This CDR3 contains 13 residues. Making the TCR beta libraries involved quantitative 5'-RACE with molecular barcodes. TCRdb fed the 5' RACE reads into MiXCR, producing one record per CDR3 protein. The sample holds about 210,000 distinct CDR3 sequences; approximately 7.3% are singletons and the top ten take 12% to 15%. This clonotype was seen many times. Its antigen is not identified. General study points: Some motif variants were previously reported in reactive arthritis synovial fluid and blood. Within matched ankylosing spondylitis synovial fluid, disease-linked clones were reportedly significantly enriched. Seven to nine highly homologous variants formed a TCR beta motif that appeared characteristic of ankylosing spondylitis blood. With a CD8+ phenotype, disease-linked clones were relatively rare in peripheral blood.

The material sequenced was blood, either unsorted or a sorted T cell fraction (not recorded which). The receptor's source is a male donor with ankylosing spondylitis. The rearrangement links TRBV6-2 or TRBV6-3 to TRBJ1-1, with no clear D. The CDR3 spells CASSNGRNTEAFF. CDR3 coding DNA: TGTGCCAGCAGTAATGGAAGGAACACTGAAGCTTTCTTT.